This is a list of T cell receptor beta chains from one sample in a study of blood T cell repertoires in COVID-19. Repertoires were generated with immunoSEQ multiplex PCR, while TCRdb's copy carries only in-frame clones and drops some. The table lists around 270,000 clones, about 89% of them singletons. The material sequenced was peripheral blood. The receptors here all came from a man aged 35-49 years with acute or convalescent COVID-19. The CDR3 runs from the conserved cysteine through the conserved F or W. The order of the fields is V gene, CDR3 length, CDR3 protein.

v_call: TRBV27; cdr3_length: 13; cdr3_aa: CASQDSLNEKLFF
v_call: TRBV11-3; cdr3_length: 17; cdr3_aa: CASSLEGREGSNNEQFF
v_call: TRBV5-5; cdr3_length: 14; cdr3_aa: CASSVDGTSYGYTF
v_call: TRBV7-9; cdr3_length: 17; cdr3_aa: CASSLTLYWDSVNEQFF
v_call: TRBV9; cdr3_length: 14; cdr3_aa: CASSALTDRGEQYF
v_call: TRBV5-1; cdr3_length: 15; cdr3_aa: CASSLVPAVSYEQYF
v_call: TRBV27; cdr3_length: 19; cdr3_aa: CASTFPYGQLTSGANVLTF
v_call: TRBV2; cdr3_length: 12; cdr3_aa: CASSRGNQPQHF
v_call: TRBV5-5; cdr3_length: 16; cdr3_aa: CASSLGARGFSTEAFF
v_call: TRBV10-3; cdr3_length: 14; cdr3_aa: CAIGQGTVNEKLFF
v_call: TRBV6-5; cdr3_length: 12; cdr3_aa: CASSSRGAAQHF
v_call: TRBV9; cdr3_length: 13; cdr3_aa: CASSVDSNYGYTF
v_call: TRBV3-1/TRBV3-2; cdr3_length: 11; cdr3_aa: CASSLRSKLFF
v_call: TRBV24-1; cdr3_length: 17; cdr3_aa: CATSDPGGGTSYNEQFF
v_call: TRBV5-6; cdr3_length: 14; cdr3_aa: CASSYGGNQETQYF
v_call: TRBV5-1; cdr3_length: 15; cdr3_aa: CASSSSGVANTEAFF
v_call: TRBV2; cdr3_length: 13; cdr3_aa: CASKPGGTQPQHF
v_call: TRBV19; cdr3_length: 14; cdr3_aa: CASSIRGGNTEAFF
v_call: TRBV11-2; cdr3_length: 15; cdr3_aa: CASSLQQGAHGELFF
v_call: TRBV5-1; cdr3_length: 11; cdr3_aa: CASSRSYEQFF
v_call: TRBV7-9; cdr3_length: 18; cdr3_aa: CASSFPRLAGALYNEQFF
v_call: TRBV5-1; cdr3_length: 18; cdr3_aa: CASSLDGVLWGSDYGYTF
v_call: TRBV5-1; cdr3_length: 15; cdr3_aa: CASSLGLGATGELFF
v_call: TRBV5-1; cdr3_length: 11; cdr3_aa: CASRQTDTQYF
v_call: TRBV30; cdr3_length: 14; cdr3_aa: CAWSVPGATDTQYF
v_call: TRBV19; cdr3_length: 14; cdr3_aa: CASSIRLLIGEQFF
v_call: TRBV2; cdr3_length: 14; cdr3_aa: CASSAQDSGNTIYF
v_call: TRBV6-6; cdr3_length: 14; cdr3_aa: CASSYEPRGYGYTF
v_call: TRBV14; cdr3_length: 15; cdr3_aa: CASSYRDPLYNEQFF
v_call: TRBV3-1/TRBV3-2; cdr3_length: 14; cdr3_aa: CASSPETGRETQYF
v_call: TRBV11-2; cdr3_length: 13; cdr3_aa: CASSSRAQGAQYF
v_call: TRBV11-2; cdr3_length: 16; cdr3_aa: CASSPWTGALVYGYTF
v_call: TRBV9; cdr3_length: 14; cdr3_aa: CASSVGGMNTEAFF
v_call: TRBV13; cdr3_length: 15; cdr3_aa: CASSPGQVISYEQYF
v_call: TRBV4-1; cdr3_length: 14; cdr3_aa: CASSTDRSTDTQYF
v_call: TRBV28; cdr3_length: 14; cdr3_aa: CASSFLGPGDEQYF
v_call: TRBV5-6; cdr3_length: 15; cdr3_aa: CASSSRQGIDQPQHF
v_call: TRBV6-6; cdr3_length: 15; cdr3_aa: CASSVGTITYNEQFF
v_call: TRBV2; cdr3_length: 12; cdr3_aa: CASIQGRGEAFF
v_call: TRBV9; cdr3_length: 13; cdr3_aa: CASSVGTASGYTF
v_call: TRBV12-3/TRBV12-4; cdr3_length: 11; cdr3_aa: CASSFSVIQYF
v_call: TRBV14; cdr3_length: 16; cdr3_aa: CASSQLLAGGQVEQFF
v_call: TRBV7-2; cdr3_length: 14; cdr3_aa: CASSGGTVNYGYTF
v_call: TRBV7-3; cdr3_length: 13; cdr3_aa: CASSLLNTDTQYF
v_call: TRBV24-1; cdr3_length: 17; cdr3_aa: CATSDAGTSGGLYEQYF
v_call: TRBV6-4; cdr3_length: 16; cdr3_aa: CASSAGPGLGDTEAFF
v_call: TRBV29-1; cdr3_length: 15; cdr3_aa: CSVAGTSGGPYEQYF
v_call: TRBV25-1; cdr3_length: 11; cdr3_aa: CASSLRGEQFF
v_call: TRBV27; cdr3_length: 18; cdr3_aa: CASSLSLGRGRPNEKLFF